What follows are 20 T cell receptor beta chains derived from one specimen sequenced in a study of CD8+CD57+ T cells in acquired aplastic anemia. The use of genomic DNA as template underpinned the TCR beta VDJ and CDR3 profiling. From the reads, TCRdb called clonotypes with MiXCR, one entry per CDR3 protein. The table includes under 350,000 distinct CDR3 sequences, around 60% detected once. The sequencing input was sorted CD4+, CD8+, or CD8+CD57+ T cells (not recorded which) from PBMCs. These receptors were taken from a human donor with severe aplastic anemia or a healthy control (not recorded which).

The chain joins TRBV2 to TRBJ2-7; D is unclear. The ends were cut back, 4 bases at V and 8 bases at J, with 18 bases in the middle. Germline values: CDR1 SNHLY, CDR2 FYNNEI. There are 14 residues in the CDR3. CDR3 sequence (DNA): TGTGCCAGCAGTGCTGAACAATCTGAGTTACAGCAGTACTTC. Protein sequence: CASSAEQSELQQYF.

The chain links TRBV7-2 to TRBJ2-5; the D gene is possibly TRBD2 (6 bases). The V gene's germline CDR1 is SGHTA and CDR2 FQGNSA. This CDR3 has 17 amino acids. Trimming stripped 2 bases from V and 9 bases from J, with 25 bases between. CDR3 protein: CASSLLTSGLLRVPQYF. The DNA of the CDR3 is TGTGCCAGCAGCTTATTAACGTCGGGACTCCTTCGGGTGCCCCAGTACTTC.

This chain links TRBV2 with TRBJ2-3, with D perhaps matching TRBD1 (5 bases). Trimming took off 5 bases at V and 3 bases at J, with 9 bases between the two ends. CDR1 and CDR2 (germline): SNHLY, FYNNEI. This CDR3 spans 13 amino acids. CDR3 amino acids: CASSTGETDTQYF. The CDR3 DNA sequence: TGTGCCAGCAGTACAGGAGAGACAGATACGCAGTATTTT.

This clonotype was observed at least ten times. This chain links TRBV10-3 with TRBJ2-3; D gene unclear. Germline values: CDR1 ENHRY, CDR2 SYGVKD. Trimming left V 0 bases short and J 0 bases short, with 7 bases between. The CDR3 runs to 15 residues. Here the CDR3 reads CAISESGTSTDTQYF. The CDR3 DNA reads TGTGCCATCAGTGAGTCGGGTACTAGCACAGATACGCAGTATTTT.

This clonotype has ten or more counts. The chain employs TRBV7-3 and TRBJ2-1; the D gene is possibly TRBD1 (5 bases). The CDR3 loop spans 16 amino acids. Trimming removed 0 bases at V and 4 bases at J, with 13 bases between. Per germline, CDR1 SGHTA and CDR2 FQGTGA. The CDR3 here is CASSLTSDSSYNEQFF. In nucleotides, the CDR3 is TGTGCCAGCAGCTTAACGTCCGACAGTTCATACAATGAGCAGTTCTTC.

This clonotype occurred a few times. The J gene is TRBJ1-2, the V gene TRBV5-5; D not resolved. CDR1 is SGHKS and CDR2 is YYEKEE in the germline V gene (reference sequence). The CDR3 extends over 12 amino acids. V was pared by 4 bases and J by 5 bases, with 9 bases between. The CDR3 nucleotides read TGTGCCAGCAGCGCCGCACGGTATGGCTACACCTTC. Protein product: CASSAARYGYTF.

The gene calls are TRBV2 and TRBJ1-2; 8 bases fit TRBD1. V shed 9 bases, J shed 2 bases, and the junction held 11 bases outside the gene matches. CDR3 size: 15 residues. Germline V gene sequence: CDR1 SNHLY, CDR2 FYNNEI. The CDR3 nucleotides read TGTGCCAGGGGGTCAGGGGGCGCGCAAAACTATGGCTACACCTTC. Protein sequence: CARGSGGAQNYGYTF.

The genes are TRBV7-2 and TRBJ2-3, with TRBD2 identical over 12 bases. This CDR3 is built from 18 residues. Germline CDR1 SGHTA, CDR2 FQGNSA. Trimming took 1 base from V and 5 from J; bases not matched to a gene: 10. CDR3 loop: CASSLGRRLAGAVDTQYF. In DNA form, the CDR3 reads TGTGCCAGCAGCTTAGGTCGTCGACTAGCGGGGGCTGTAGATACGCAGTATTTT.

In this sample, this clonotype turned up many times. The CDR3 spells CASSFVSSAQVGELFF. CDR3 nucleotides: TGTGCCAGCAGCTTTGTAAGTTCGGCGCAGGTCGGGGAGCTGTTTTTT. J is TRBJ2-2 and V is TRBV13; D is uncertain. The germline CDR1 and CDR2 sequences are PRHDT and FYEKMQ (reference sequence). V shed 3 bases and J shed 7 bases, with 18 bases lying between them. CDR3 size: 16 residues.

This chain uses TRBV7-9 with TRBJ2-3, with TRBD2 matching 12 bases. The CDR3 covers 12 residues. With V trimmed by 5 bases and J by 12 bases, 3 bases remained unmatched. Germline lookup yields CDR1 SEHNR and CDR2 FQNEAQ (reference sequence). CDR3 region: CASSGTSGSQYF. The CDR3 DNA reads as TGTGCCAGCAGCGGGACTAGCGGGTCCCAGTATTTT.

The chain combines TRBV20-1 with TRBJ2-5; 15 nucleotides match TRBD2. This CDR3 is built from 15 residues. Germline-derived CDR1 and CDR2 are DFQATT and SNEGSKA (reference sequence). Germline trimming cut 1 base from V and 8 bases from J; bases unmatched to any gene: 5. CDR3 residues: CSARGGLAGGRTQYF. The CDR3 DNA follows: TGCAGTGCTAGAGGAGGACTAGCGGGGGGGCGAACCCAGTACTTC.

Concerning this clonotype: Relative to the germline gene, one junction end is altered; a read error may explain this. The V call is TRBV20-1, the J call TRBJ2-7, with 16 bases matching TRBD2. Germline-derived CDR1 and CDR2 are DFQATT and SNEGSKA (reference sequence). The CDR3 spans 17 residues. As DNA, the CDR3 is TGCAGTGCTAGTGCGGGACTAGCGGGAGGGCCGACCTACAAGCAGTACTTC. It yields the protein CSASAGLAGGPTYKQYF.

This clonotype was picked up a small number of times. V and J are TRBV15 and TRBJ2-3; D is undetermined. Germline lookup yields CDR1 LNHNV and CDR2 YYDKDF (reference sequence). The ends were cut back, 8 bases at V and 2 bases at J, with 8 bases in the middle. The CDR3 extends over 12 amino acids. The CDR3 region is CATSQDTDTQYF. CDR3 nucleotide sequence: TGTGCCACCTCCCAGGACACAGATACGCAGTATTTT.

The chain couples TRBV5-1 to TRBJ2-3; weak D call: TRBD2 (6 bases). The CDR3 spans 15 residues. The V gene's germline CDR1 is SGHRS and CDR2 YFSETQ. The V and J ends lost 5 bases and 2 bases respectively, with 15 bases between them. The CDR3 nucleotides read TGCGCCAGCAGTCGGGACTCCGGGTTCACAGATACGCAGTATTTT. It encodes CASSRDSGFTDTQYF.

In the case of this clonotype: Germline and junction disagree at one end, which may indicate a read error. The chain has TRBV7-3 and TRBJ1-3, with D maybe TRBD1 (5 bases). There are 8 residues in the CDR3. Germline CDR1 is SGHTA and CDR2 is FQGTGA. CDR3 loop: CASSLGTF. The CDR3 nucleotides read TGTGCCAGCAGCTTAGGGACTTTT.

This clonotype was seen repeatedly, ten times or more. J is TRBJ1-5 and V is TRBV20-1; D gene ambiguous. The V end lost 5 bases, the J end lost 5 bases, and 25 bases lay between the germline ends. The CDR3 has 17 amino acids. Germline values: CDR1 DFQATT, CDR2 SNEGSKA (reference sequence). CDR3 in DNA: TGCAGTGCTCGACGTATTGGAGACATTGCTTTAGATCAGCCCCAGCATTTT. Amino acid sequence: CSARRIGDIALDQPQHF.

The CDR3 spells CAISDGTGSNEQYF. CDR3 nucleotide sequence: TGTGCCATCAGTGACGGGACAGGGTCCAACGAGCAGTACTTC. The chain has TRBV10-3 and TRBJ2-7, with TRBD1 matching over 9 bases. V dropped 3 bases and J dropped 5; count of bases not matched to a gene: 5. The CDR3 totals 14 residues. CDR1 and CDR2 from the germline V gene are ENHRY and SYGVKD.

This clonotype was counted a single time. This may come from a read error, since a much larger clone is one base off. The genes are TRBV2 and TRBJ2-5; D is unclear. The germline V gene encodes CDR1 SNHLY and CDR2 FYNNEI. This CDR3 contains 11 residues. The CDR3 DNA reads as TGTGCCAGCACAGTTAGTTGGTCCCAGTGCTTC. Amino acid sequence: CASTVSWSQCF.

This clonotype was detected a few times. This may arise from a read error, as a much more abundant clone is one base away. The chain couples TRBV5-1 to TRBJ2-5, with 8 positions matching TRBD2. Germline loops: CDR1 SGHRS, CDR2 YFSETQ. V shed 7 bases and J 5 bases; nucleotides not matched to a gene: 16. The CDR3 spans 16 residues. The CDR3 sequence: CASGYMTGGAGETQYF. DNA of the CDR3: TGCGCCAGCGGCTATATGACCGGGGGGGCTGGGGAGACCCAGTACTTC.

This clonotype appeared a few times. The chain is built from TRBV27 and TRBJ1-4, with no clear D. V was cut by 0 bases and J by 6 bases, with 17 bases left in between. This CDR3 has 17 amino acids. CDR1 and CDR2 from the germline V gene are MNHEY and SMNVEV (reference sequence). In DNA form, the CDR3 reads TGTGCCAGCAGTTTATCTTCTGATAGGACTAGGGATGAAAAACTGTTTTTT. It codes for CASSLSSDRTRDEKLFF.